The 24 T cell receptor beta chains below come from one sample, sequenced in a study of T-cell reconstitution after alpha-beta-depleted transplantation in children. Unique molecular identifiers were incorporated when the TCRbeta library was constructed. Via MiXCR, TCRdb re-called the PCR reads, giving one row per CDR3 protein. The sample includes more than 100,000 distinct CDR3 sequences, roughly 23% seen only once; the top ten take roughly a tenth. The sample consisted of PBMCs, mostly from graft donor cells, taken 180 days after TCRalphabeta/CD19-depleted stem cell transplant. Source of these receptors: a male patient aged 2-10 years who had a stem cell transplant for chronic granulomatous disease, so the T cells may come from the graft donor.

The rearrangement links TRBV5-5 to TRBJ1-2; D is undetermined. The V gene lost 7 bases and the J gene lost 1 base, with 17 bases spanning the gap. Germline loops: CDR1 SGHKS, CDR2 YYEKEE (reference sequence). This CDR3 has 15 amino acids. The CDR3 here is CASATRPDHNYGYTF. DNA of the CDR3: TGTGCCAGCGCCACCAGACCTGATCATAACTATGGCTACACCTTC.

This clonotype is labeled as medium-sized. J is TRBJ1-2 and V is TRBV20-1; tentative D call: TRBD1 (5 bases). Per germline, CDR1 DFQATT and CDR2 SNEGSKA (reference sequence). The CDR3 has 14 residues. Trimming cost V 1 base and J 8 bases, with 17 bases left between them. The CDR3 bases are TGCAGTGCTAGAGTTGGACATGGGGGTCCGGGCTACACCTTC. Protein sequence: CSARVGHGGPGYTF.

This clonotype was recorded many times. The DNA of the CDR3 is TGTGCCAGCAGTCCCCTCAAGCGGGAGGGCCGGTACGAGCAGTACTTC. Protein: CASSPLKREGRYEQYF. The chain combines TRBV27 with TRBJ2-7; 10 bases agree with TRBD2. CDR3 length equals 16 residues. Germline V gene data show CDR1 as MNHEY and CDR2 as SMNVEV (reference sequence). V dropped 5 bases and J dropped 4; count of bases not matched to a gene: 11.

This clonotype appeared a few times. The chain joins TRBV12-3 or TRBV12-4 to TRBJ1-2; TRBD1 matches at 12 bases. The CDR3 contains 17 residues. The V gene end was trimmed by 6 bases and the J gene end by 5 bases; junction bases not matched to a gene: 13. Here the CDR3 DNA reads TGTGCCAGCAGCATACTCCGGGACAGGGGGCATCGGTATGGCTACACCTTC. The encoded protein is CASSILRDRGHRYGYTF.

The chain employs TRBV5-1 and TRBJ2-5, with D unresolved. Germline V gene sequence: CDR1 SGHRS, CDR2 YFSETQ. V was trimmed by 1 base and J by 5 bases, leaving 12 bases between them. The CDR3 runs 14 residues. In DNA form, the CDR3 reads TGCGCCAGCAGCTTGCCTTCTATACGGGAGACCCAGTACTTC. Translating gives CASSLPSIRETQYF.

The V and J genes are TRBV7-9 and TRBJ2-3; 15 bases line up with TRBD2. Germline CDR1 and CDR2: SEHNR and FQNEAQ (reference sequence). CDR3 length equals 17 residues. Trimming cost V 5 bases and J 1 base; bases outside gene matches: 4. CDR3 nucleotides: TGTGCCAGCAGCCTAAGGACTAGCGGGGGGGGCACAGATACGCAGTATTTT. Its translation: CASSLRTSGGGTDTQYF.

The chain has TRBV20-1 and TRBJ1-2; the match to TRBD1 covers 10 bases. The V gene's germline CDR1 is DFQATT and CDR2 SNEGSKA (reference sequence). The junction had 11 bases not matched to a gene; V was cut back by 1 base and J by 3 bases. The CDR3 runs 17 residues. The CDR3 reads CSARVVGTGEGYYGYTF. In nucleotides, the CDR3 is TGCAGTGCTAGAGTGGTGGGGACAGGGGAGGGCTACTATGGCTACACCTTC.

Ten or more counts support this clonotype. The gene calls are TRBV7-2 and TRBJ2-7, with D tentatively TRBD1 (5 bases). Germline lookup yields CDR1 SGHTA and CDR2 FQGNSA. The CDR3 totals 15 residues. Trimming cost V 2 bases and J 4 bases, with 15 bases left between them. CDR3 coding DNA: TGTGCCAGCAGCTTAATTACAGGCGAACCTTACGAGCAGTACTTC. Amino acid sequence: CASSLITGEPYEQYF.

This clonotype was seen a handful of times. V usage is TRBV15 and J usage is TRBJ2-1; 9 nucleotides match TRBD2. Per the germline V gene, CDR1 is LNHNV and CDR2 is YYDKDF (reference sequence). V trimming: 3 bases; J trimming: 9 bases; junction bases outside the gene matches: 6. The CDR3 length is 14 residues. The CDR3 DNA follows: TGTGCCACCAGCAGTAAGCGGGAGGTTGTTGAGCAGTTCTTC. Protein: CATSSKREVVEQFF.

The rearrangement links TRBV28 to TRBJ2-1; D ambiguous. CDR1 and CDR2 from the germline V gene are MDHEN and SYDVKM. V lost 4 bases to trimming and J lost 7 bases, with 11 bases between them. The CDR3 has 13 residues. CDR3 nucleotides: TGTGCCAGCAGTTATCTGTCGCGAAATGAGCAGTTCTTC. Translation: CASSYLSRNEQFF. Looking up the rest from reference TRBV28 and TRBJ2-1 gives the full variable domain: DVKVTQSSRYLVKRTGEKVFLECVQDMDHENMFWYRQDPGLGLRLIYFSYDVKMKEKGDIPEGYSVSREKKERFSLILESASTNQTSMYLCASSYLSRNEQFFGPGTRLTVL.

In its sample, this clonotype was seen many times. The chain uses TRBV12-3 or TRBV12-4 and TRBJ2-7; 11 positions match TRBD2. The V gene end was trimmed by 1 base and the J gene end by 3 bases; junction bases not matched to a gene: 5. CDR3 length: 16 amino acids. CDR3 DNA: TGTGCCAGCAGTTTAGATACTAGCGGGAGCATCTACGAGCAGTACTTC. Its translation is CASSLDTSGSIYEQYF.

The CDR3 reads CASSLVEGGGETQYF. CDR3 DNA: TGTGCCAGCAGCTTAGTGGAAGGAGGGGGAGAGACCCAGTACTTC. This sequence joins TRBV7-6 and TRBJ2-5; TRBD1 or TRBD2 may be the D gene (6 bases each). The V gene lost 1 base and the J gene lost 4 bases, with 13 bases spanning the gap. The germline V gene encodes CDR1 SGHVS and CDR2 FNYEAQ. The CDR3 has 15 residues.

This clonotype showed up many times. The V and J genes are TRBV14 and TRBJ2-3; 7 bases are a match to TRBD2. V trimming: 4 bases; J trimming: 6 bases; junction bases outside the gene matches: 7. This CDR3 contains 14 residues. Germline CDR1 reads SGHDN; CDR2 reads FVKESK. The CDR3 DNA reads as TGTGCCAGCAGCCGACTAGCAATAAGGGATACGCAGTATTTT. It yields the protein CASSRLAIRDTQYF.

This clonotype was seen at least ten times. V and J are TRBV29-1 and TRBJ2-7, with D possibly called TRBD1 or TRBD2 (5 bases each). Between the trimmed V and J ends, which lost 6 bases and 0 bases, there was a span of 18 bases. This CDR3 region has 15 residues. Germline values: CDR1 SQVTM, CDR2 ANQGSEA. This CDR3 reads CSVTLTGLGSYEQYF. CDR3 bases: TGCAGCGTGACTCTTACGGGGCTGGGCTCCTACGAGCAGTACTTC.

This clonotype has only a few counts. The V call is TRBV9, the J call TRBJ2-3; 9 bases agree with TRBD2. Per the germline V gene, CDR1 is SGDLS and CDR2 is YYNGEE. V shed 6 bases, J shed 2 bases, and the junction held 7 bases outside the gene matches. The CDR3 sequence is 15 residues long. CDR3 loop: CASTPGTSLTDTQYF. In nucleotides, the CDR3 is TGTGCCAGCACCCCCGGGACTAGCCTCACAGATACGCAGTATTTT.

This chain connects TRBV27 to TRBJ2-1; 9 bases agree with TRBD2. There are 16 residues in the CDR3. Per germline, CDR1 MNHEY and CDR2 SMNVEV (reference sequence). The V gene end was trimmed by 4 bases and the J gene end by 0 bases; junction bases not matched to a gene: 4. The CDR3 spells CASSWGSGSSYNEQFF. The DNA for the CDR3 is TGTGCCAGCAGTTGGGGTAGCGGGAGCTCCTACAATGAGCAGTTCTTC.

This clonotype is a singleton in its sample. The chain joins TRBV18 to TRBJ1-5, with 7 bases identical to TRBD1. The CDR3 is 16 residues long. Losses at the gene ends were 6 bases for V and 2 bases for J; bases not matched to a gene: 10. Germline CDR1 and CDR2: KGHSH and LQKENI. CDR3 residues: CASSLQGTVGNQPQHF. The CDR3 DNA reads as TGTGCCAGCTCTCTACAGGGGACTGTGGGCAATCAGCCCCAGCATTTT.

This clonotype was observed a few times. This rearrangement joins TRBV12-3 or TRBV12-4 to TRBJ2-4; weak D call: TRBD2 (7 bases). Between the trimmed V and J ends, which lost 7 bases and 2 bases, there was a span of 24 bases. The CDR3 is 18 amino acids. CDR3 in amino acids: CASIKNDGGASPKNIQYF. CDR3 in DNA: TGTGCCAGCATCAAGAACGATGGGGGGGCATCGCCCAAAAACATTCAGTACTTC.

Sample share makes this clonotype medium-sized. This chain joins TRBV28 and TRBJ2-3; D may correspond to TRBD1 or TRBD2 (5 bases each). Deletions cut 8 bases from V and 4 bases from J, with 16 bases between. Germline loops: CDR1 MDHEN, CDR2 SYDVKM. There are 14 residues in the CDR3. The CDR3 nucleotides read TGTGCCAGCCATTTCGAGGGGTTGCCAGATACGCAGTATTTT. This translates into CASHFEGLPDTQYF.

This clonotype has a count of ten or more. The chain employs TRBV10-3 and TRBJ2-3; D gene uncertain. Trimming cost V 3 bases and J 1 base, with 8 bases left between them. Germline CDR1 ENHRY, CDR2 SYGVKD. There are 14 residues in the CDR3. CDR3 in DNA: TGTGCCATCAGTGATGTATTGGGCACAGATACGCAGTATTTT. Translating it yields CAISDVLGTDTQYF.

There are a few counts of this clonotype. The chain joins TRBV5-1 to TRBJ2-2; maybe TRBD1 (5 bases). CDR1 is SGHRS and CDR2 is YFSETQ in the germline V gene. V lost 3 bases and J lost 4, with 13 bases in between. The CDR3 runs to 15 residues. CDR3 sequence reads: CASSSRAMGTGELFF. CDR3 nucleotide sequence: TGCGCCAGCAGCTCCAGGGCGATGGGCACCGGGGAGCTGTTTTTT.

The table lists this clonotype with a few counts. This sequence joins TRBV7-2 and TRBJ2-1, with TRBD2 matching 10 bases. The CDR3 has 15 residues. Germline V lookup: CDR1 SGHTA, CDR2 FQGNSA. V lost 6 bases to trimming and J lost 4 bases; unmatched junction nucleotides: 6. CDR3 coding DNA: TGTGCCAGCAGATATAGCGGGGGGTATTACAATGAGCAGTTCTTC. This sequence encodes CASRYSGGYYNEQFF. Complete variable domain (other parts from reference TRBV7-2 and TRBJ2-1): GAGVSQSPSNKVTEKGKDVELRCDPISGHTALYWYRQSLGQGLEFLIYFQGNSAPDKSGLPSDRFSAERTGGSVSTLTIQRTQQEDSAVYLCASRYSGGYYNEQFFGPGTRLTVL.

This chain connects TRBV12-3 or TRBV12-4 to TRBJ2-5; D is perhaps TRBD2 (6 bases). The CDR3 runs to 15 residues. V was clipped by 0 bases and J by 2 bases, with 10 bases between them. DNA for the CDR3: TGTGCCAGCAGTTTAGCGGGAGGTGGTCAAGAGACCCAGTACTTC. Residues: CASSLAGGGQETQYF.

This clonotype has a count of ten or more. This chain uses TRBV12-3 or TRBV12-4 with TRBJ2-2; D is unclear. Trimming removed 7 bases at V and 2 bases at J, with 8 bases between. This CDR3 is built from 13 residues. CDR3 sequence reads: CASTWPNTGELFF. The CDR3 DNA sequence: TGTGCCAGCACCTGGCCTAACACCGGGGAGCTGTTTTTT.